These 5 T cell receptor beta chains were all obtained from the same sample, sequenced in a study of shared clonotypes between healthy human individuals. TCRdb keeps only in-frame clones here, not all; method: immunoSEQ multiplex PCR. This table holds some 200,000 clones, just over 65% found once. The source material was memory CD4+ T cells sorted from blood. Subset noted: CD45RA-negative fraction. The receptors shown here come from a man under 40 in good health.

Turning to this clone: Other nucleotide sequences in the sample specify the same CDR3. The chain couples TRBV29-1 to TRBJ2-3, with D tentatively TRBD2 (6 bases). The germline CDR1 and CDR2 sequences are SQVTM and ANQGSEA. Trimming removed 2 bases from V and 4 bases from J, with 7 bases in between. The CDR3 loop spans 12 amino acids. The CDR3 region has the DNA TGCAGCGTTGAATGGGGGGCAGATACGCAGTATTTT. Translated, it gives CSVEWGADTQYF.

This clone came up many times. This chain links TRBV29-1 with TRBJ2-7; 10 bases line up with TRBD2. V was clipped by 5 bases and J by 7 bases; unmatched bases: 8. The V gene's germline CDR1 is SQVTM and CDR2 ANQGSEA. The CDR3 is 13 amino acids. The CDR3 DNA is TGCAGCGTTAGGGCTAGCGGGAGTTGGGAGCAGTACTTC. Its protein product is CSVRASGSWEQYF.

The chain has TRBV27 and TRBJ2-5, with D possibly matching TRBD1 (5 bases). CDR3 length: 14 residues. CDR1 and CDR2 (germline): MNHEY, SMNVEV (reference sequence). Trimming removed 4 bases at V and 3 bases at J, with 12 bases between. CDR3: CASSSQGNEETQYF. The CDR3, as DNA: TGTGCCAGCAGTTCTCAGGGCAACGAAGAGACCCAGTACTTC.

CDR3 in amino acids: CASSRTNLAGVYNEQFF. CDR3 in DNA: TGTGCCAGCAGCCGAACCAATTTAGCGGGAGTTTACAATGAGCAGTTCTTC. This chain links TRBV11-3 with TRBJ2-1, with 9 bases fitting TRBD2. The V gene's germline CDR1 is SGHNT and CDR2 YENEEA. V was pared by 5 bases and J by 4 bases, with 12 bases of the junction left unmatched. This CDR3 is built from 17 residues.

This sequence joins TRBV7-2 and TRBJ2-1; D uncertain. CDR1 SGHTA and CDR2 FQGNSA come from the germline V gene. Trimming shortened V by 0 bases and J by 6 bases, and 12 bases separated the two germline ends. CDR3 length: 15 residues. The CDR3 sequence is CASSLAVGRGNEQFF. The CDR3 nucleotides are TGTGCCAGCAGCTTAGCGGTTGGCAGAGGCAATGAGCAGTTCTTC.